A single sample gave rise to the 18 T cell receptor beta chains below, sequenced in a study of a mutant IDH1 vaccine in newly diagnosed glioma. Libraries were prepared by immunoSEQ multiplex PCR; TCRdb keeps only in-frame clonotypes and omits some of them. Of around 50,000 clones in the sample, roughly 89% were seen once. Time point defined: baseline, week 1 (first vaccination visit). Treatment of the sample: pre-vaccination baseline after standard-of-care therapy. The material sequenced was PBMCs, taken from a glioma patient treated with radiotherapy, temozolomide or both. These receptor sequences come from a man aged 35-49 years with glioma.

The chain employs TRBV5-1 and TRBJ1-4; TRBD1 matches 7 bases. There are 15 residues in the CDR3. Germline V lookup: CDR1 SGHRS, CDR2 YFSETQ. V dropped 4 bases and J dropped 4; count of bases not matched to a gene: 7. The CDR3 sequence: CASSVGQEGNEKLFF. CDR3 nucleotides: TGCGCCAGCAGCGTCGGACAGGAGGGTAATGAAAAACTGTTTTTT.

The CDR3 protein is CASSPSYSNQPQHF. As DNA, the CDR3 is TGTGCCAGCTCACCCTCTTATAGCAATCAGCCCCAGCATTTT. The V gene is TRBV18, the J gene TRBJ1-5; D gene ambiguous. Germline CDR1 reads KGHSH; CDR2 reads LQKENI. The V end was cut by 3 bases, the J end by 0 bases, with 6 bases between. This CDR3 spans 14 amino acids.

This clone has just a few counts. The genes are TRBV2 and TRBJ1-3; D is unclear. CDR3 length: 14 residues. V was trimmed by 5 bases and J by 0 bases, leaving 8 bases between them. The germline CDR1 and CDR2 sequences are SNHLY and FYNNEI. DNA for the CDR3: TGTGCCAGCAGTCAGGTCCTCTCTGGAAACACCATATATTTT. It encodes CASSQVLSGNTIYF. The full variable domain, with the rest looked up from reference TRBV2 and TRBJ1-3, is EPEVTQTPSHQVTQMGQEVILRCVPISNHLYFYWYRQILGQKVEFLVSFYNNEISEKSEIFDDQFSVERPDGSNFTLKIRSTKLEDSAMYFCASSQVLSGNTIYFGEGSWLTVV.

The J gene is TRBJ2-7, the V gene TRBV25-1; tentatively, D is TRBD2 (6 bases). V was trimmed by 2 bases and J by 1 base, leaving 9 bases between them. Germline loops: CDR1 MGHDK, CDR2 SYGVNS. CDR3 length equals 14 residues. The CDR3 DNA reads TGTGCCAGCAGTGAAATCGGGACTTCCTACGAGCAGTACTTC. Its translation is CASSEIGTSYEQYF.

CDR3 DNA sequence: TGTGCCAGCTCACCGAGTTGGGACAGAACCTTATCCCCCACAGATACGCAGTATTTT. Amino acids: CASSPSWDRTLSPTDTQYF. This chain connects TRBV18 to TRBJ2-3; 7 nucleotides line up with TRBD1. The J segment lost 2 bases and the V segment lost 3 bases, leaving 17 bases of the junction unmatched. Germline values: CDR1 KGHSH, CDR2 LQKENI. This CDR3 has 19 amino acids.

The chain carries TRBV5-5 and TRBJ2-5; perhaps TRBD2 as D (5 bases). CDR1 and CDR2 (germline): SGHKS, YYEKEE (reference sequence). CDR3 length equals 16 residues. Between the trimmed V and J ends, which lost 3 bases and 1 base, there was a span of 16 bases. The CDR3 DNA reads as TGTGCCAGCAGCTACAACGGAGGAGTTATCCAAGAGACCCAGTACTTC. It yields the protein CASSYNGGVIQETQYF.

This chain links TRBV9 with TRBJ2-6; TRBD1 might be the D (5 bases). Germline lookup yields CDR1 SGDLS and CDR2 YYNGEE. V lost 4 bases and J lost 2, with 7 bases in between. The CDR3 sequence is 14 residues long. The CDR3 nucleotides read TGTGCCAGCAGCCCAGGGACTGGGGCCAACGTCCTGACTTTC. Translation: CASSPGTGANVLTF.

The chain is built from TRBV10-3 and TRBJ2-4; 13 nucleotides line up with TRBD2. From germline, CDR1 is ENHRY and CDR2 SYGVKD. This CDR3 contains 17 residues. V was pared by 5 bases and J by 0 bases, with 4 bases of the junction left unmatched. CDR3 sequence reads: CAISQGLAGLAKNIQYF. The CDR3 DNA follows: TGTGCCATCAGTCAGGGACTAGCGGGACTAGCCAAAAACATTCAGTACTTC.

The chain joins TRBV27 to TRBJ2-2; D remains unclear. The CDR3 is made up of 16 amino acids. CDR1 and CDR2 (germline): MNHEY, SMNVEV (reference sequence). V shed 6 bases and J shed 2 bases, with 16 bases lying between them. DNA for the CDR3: TGTGCCAGCAGGGGGATTATAAAGGGTAACACCGGGGAGCTGTTTTTT. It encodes CASRGIIKGNTGELFF.

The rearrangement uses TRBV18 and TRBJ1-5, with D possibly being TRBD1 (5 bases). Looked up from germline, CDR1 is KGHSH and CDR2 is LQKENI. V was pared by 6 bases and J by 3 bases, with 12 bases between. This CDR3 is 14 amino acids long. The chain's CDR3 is CASSATELNQPQHF. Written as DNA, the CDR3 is TGTGCCAGCTCGGCGACAGAGCTCAATCAGCCCCAGCATTTT.

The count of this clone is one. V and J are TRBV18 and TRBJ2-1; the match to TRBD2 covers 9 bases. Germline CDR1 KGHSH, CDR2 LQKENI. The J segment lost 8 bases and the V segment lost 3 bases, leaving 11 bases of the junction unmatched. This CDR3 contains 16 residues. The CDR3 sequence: CASSPRGAGGPYEQFF. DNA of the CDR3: TGTGCCAGCTCACCGCGAGGGGCGGGAGGGCCGTATGAGCAGTTCTTC.

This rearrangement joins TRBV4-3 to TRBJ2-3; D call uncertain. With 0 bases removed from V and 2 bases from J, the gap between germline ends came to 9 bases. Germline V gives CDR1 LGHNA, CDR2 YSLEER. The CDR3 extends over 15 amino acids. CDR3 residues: CASSQESRHTDTQYF. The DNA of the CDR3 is TGCGCCAGCAGCCAAGAATCGAGGCACACAGATACGCAGTATTTT.

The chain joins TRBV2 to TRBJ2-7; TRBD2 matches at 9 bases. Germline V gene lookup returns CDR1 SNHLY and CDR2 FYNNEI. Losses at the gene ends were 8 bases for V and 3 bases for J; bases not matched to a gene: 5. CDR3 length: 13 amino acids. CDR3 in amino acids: CASASGTVYEQYF. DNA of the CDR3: TGTGCCAGCGCTAGCGGGACAGTCTACGAGCAGTACTTC.

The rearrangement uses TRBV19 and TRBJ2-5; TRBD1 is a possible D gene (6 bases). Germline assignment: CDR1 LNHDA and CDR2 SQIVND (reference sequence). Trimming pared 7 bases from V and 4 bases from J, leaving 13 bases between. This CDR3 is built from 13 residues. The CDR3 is CASNSLGGETQYF. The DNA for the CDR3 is TGTGCCAGTAACTCATTAGGGGGAGAGACCCAGTACTTC.

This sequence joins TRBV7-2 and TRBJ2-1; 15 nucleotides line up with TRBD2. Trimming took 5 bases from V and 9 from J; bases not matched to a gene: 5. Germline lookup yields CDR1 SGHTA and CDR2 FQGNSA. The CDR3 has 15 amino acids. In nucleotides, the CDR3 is TGTGCCAGCAGCCGGGGACTAGCGGGAGGTACTGAGCAGTTCTTC. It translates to CASSRGLAGGTEQFF.

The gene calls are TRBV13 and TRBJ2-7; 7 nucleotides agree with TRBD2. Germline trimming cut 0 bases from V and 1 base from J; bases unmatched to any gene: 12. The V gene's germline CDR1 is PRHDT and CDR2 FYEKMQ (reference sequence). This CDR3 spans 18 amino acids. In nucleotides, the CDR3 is TGTGCCAGCAGCTTAGGGCGGACACCGAGCGGGGTTTCCTACGAGCAGTACTTC. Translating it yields CASSLGRTPSGVSYEQYF.

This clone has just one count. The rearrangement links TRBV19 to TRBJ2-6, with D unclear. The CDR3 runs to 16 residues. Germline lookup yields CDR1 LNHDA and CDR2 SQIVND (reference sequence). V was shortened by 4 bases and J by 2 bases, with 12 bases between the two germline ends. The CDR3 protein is CASSTVGNPGANVLTF. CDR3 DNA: TGTGCCAGTAGTACGGTGGGGAACCCTGGGGCCAACGTCCTGACTTTC. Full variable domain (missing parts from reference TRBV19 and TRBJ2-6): DGGITQSPKYLFRKEGQNVTLSCEQNLNHDAMYWYRQDPGQGLRLIYYSQIVNDFQKGDIAEGYSVSREKKESFPLTVTSAQKNPTAFYLCASSTVGNPGANVLTFGAGSRLTVL.

CDR3: CASSTLDARIYEQYF. CDR3 bases: TGTGCCAGTAGTACCCTGGACGCGCGGATCTACGAGCAGTACTTC. The chain combines TRBV19 with TRBJ2-7; D is uncertain. V lost 4 bases and J lost 3, with 16 bases in between. Germline CDR1 and CDR2: LNHDA and SQIVND (reference sequence). The CDR3 sequence is 15 residues long.